The next 24 T cell receptor beta chains were all read from a single sample in a study of cytomegalovirus exposure and HLA in healthy donors (dated by TCRdb to about 2017). Libraries were made using the immunoSEQ multiplex PCR assay. For the multiplex PCR, a mixture combining 60 forward primers for TCR Vbeta segments and 13 reverse primers for TCR Jbeta segments was used. TCRdb carries this immuneACCESS record with in-frame sequences only. Its versions omit some clonotypes, under half of them owing to an unresolved V gene in the studies checked, with the rest unexplained. The sample yields about 150,000 clones; approximately 80% were counted once. The leading ten clones occupy 6.5% to 7.5% of the sample. Source material: PBMCs. These receptors were taken from a woman between 50 and 59 years old in good health and CMV-seropositive.

CDR3 amino acids: CAISESTRSSTSYEQYF. CDR3 DNA: TGTGCCATCAGTGAGTCGACTAGATCCTCTACCTCCTACGAGCAGTACTTC. The chain recombines TRBV10-3 with TRBJ2-7; possibly TRBD2 for D (6 bases). V lost 0 bases and J 0 bases, leaving 15 bases between the germline ends. Germline lookup yields CDR1 ENHRY and CDR2 SYGVKD. This CDR3 region has 17 residues.

This clone has just a few counts. The chain links TRBV27 to TRBJ2-5, with 12 bases identical to TRBD2. V lost 5 bases and J lost 4; bases outside the gene matches: 8. CDR1 MNHEY and CDR2 SMNVEV come from the germline V gene (reference sequence). The CDR3 contains 16 residues. CDR3 loop: CASSLLLAGGIETQYF. The CDR3 bases are TGTGCCAGCAGTCTTTTACTAGCGGGGGGCATAGAGACCCAGTACTTC.

The gene calls are TRBV2 and TRBJ2-1; D is perhaps TRBD2 (5 bases). CDR3 length: 13 amino acids. Germline assignment: CDR1 SNHLY and CDR2 FYNNEI. The V gene lost 7 bases and the J gene lost 8 bases, with 15 bases spanning the gap. This CDR3 is CASKASQWDEQFF. CDR3 coding DNA: TGTGCCAGCAAAGCTAGCCAGTGGGATGAGCAGTTCTTC.

The J gene is TRBJ1-1, the V gene TRBV19; no clear D gene. This CDR3 has 12 amino acids. The V end lost 8 bases, the J end lost 3 bases, and 10 bases lay between the germline ends. CDR1 LNHDA and CDR2 SQIVND come from the germline V gene (reference sequence). The chain's CDR3 is CASRIGDTEAFF. CDR3 nucleotides: TGTGCCAGTCGGATAGGAGACACTGAAGCTTTCTTT.

V usage is TRBV21-1 and J usage is TRBJ1-3. TRBV21-1 is a recognized pseudogene. CDR3 size: 16 residues. The CDR3 bases are TGTGCCAGCAGCAAAGGTGCGATTCCGACTGGAAACACCATATATTTT. Protein sequence: CASSKGAIPTGNTIYF.

The chain uses TRBV11-2 and TRBJ1-4, with no clear D. This CDR3 contains 16 residues. V lost 5 bases and J 2 bases, leaving 15 bases between the germline ends. CDR1 and CDR2 from the germline V gene are SGHAT and FQNNGV. The CDR3 DNA follows: TGTGCCAGCAGCCACGGCTGGGGAGGGACTAATGAAAAACTGTTTTTT. Its protein is CASSHGWGGTNEKLFF.

V is TRBV28 and J is TRBJ1-1; TRBD1 matches at 7 bases. The V gene's germline CDR1 is MDHEN and CDR2 SYDVKM. Trimming removed 8 bases from V and 4 bases from J; junction bases left unmatched: 7. The CDR3 runs to 13 residues. This CDR3 is CASLQGVGTEAFF. The CDR3 nucleotides are TGTGCCAGCCTGCAGGGGGTTGGCACTGAAGCTTTCTTT.

The chain employs TRBV6-1 and TRBJ2-5, with 9 bases matching TRBD2. The ends lost 6 bases at V and 11 bases at J; junction bases unmatched: 10. The V gene's germline CDR1 is MNHNS and CDR2 SASEGT. This CDR3 spans 13 amino acids. CDR3 coding DNA: TGTGCCAGCAGGGGGACTAGCTTCTGGGAGCAGTACTTC. The encoded protein is CASRGTSFWEQYF.

The chain joins TRBV6-1 to TRBJ1-2; 7 positions agree with TRBD1. The ends lost 7 bases at V and 3 bases at J; junction bases unmatched: 8. Germline loops: CDR1 MNHNS, CDR2 SASEGT. The CDR3 extends over 14 amino acids. The DNA for the CDR3 is TGTGCCAGCAAGGGGGACAGCCGAGACTATGGCTACACCTTC. Amino acid sequence: CASKGDSRDYGYTF.

The rearrangement uses TRBV13 and TRBJ2-7; 8 nucleotides match TRBD2. With 0 bases clipped from V and 0 bases from J, the junction kept 1 base outside the gene matches. Germline-derived CDR1 and CDR2 are PRHDT and FYEKMQ (reference sequence). This CDR3 contains 15 residues. In DNA form, the CDR3 reads TGTGCCAGCAGCTTAGGACGGGGGGGCTCCTACGAGCAGTACTTC. This translates into CASSLGRGGSYEQYF.

With respect to this clone: The CDR3 does not end in the conserved phenylalanine or tryptophan, so this is likely a read error. It is unclear where the CDR3 begins or ends on the DNA, so no DNA is shown, and the CDR3 is as TCRdb lists it. The rearrangement joins TRBV11-1 to TRBJ1-2. The CDR3 is 8 residues long, ends included. CDR1 and CDR2 (germline): SGHAT, FQDESV (reference sequence). The CDR3 sequence is CASTARTG.

This sequence joins TRBV4-2 and TRBJ2-7; 7 bases map to TRBD1. CDR3 size: 15 residues. CDR1 and CDR2 from the germline V gene are LGHNA and YNFKEQ. V was pared by 0 bases and J by 3 bases, with 5 bases of the junction left unmatched. CDR3 nucleotides: TGTGCCAGCAGCCAAGAGGGACAGCAAATCTACGAGCAGTACTTC. Translating it yields CASSQEGQQIYEQYF.

This chain connects TRBV5-1 to TRBJ1-6; D might be TRBD1 (5 bases). V dropped 4 bases and J dropped 6 bases, with 11 bases sitting between them. This CDR3 contains 14 residues. Germline V lookup: CDR1 SGHRS, CDR2 YFSETQ. The DNA of the CDR3 is TGCGCCAGCAGCATCGGGGGGACTAATTCACCCCTCCACTTT. This translates into CASSIGGTNSPLHF.

The chain joins TRBV9 to TRBJ2-1; 8 bases fit TRBD2. The trim removed 3 bases at V and 9 bases at J, leaving 8 bases unmatched. The CDR3 spans 14 residues. Germline loops: CDR1 SGDLS, CDR2 YYNGEE. Here the CDR3 reads CASSAGLGFGEQFF. CDR3 coding DNA: TGTGCCAGCAGCGCGGGACTAGGATTCGGTGAGCAGTTCTTC.

The chain has TRBV27 and TRBJ1-1, with a possible D match to TRBD1 (5 bases). CDR1 and CDR2 (germline): MNHEY, SMNVEV (reference sequence). This CDR3 comprises 15 residues. Deletions cut 3 bases from V and 1 base from J, with 12 bases between. CDR3 nucleotide sequence: TGTGCCAGCAGTTTGCACAATCAGGGGAACACTGAAGCTTTCTTT. Translation gives CASSLHNQGNTEAFF.

The CDR3 loop is CASKESGQGMWGYTF. For the CDR3, the DNA is TGTGCCAGCAAAGAGTCGGGACAGGGGATGTGGGGCTACACCTTC. The V gene is TRBV6-1, the J gene TRBJ1-2; 10 nucleotides agree with TRBD1. J gave up 8 bases and V 7 bases, and 13 bases lay outside the gene matches. Germline assignment: CDR1 MNHNS and CDR2 SASEGT. The CDR3 has 15 amino acids.

The chain uses TRBV30 and TRBJ2-7; D is unclear. The CDR3 covers 15 residues. Germline V gene lookup returns CDR1 GTSNPN and CDR2 SVGIG (reference sequence). V was cut by 2 bases and J by 0 bases, with 14 bases left in between. The DNA of the CDR3 is TGTGCCTGGAGTTCGTTACTAACAAACTCCTACGAGCAGTACTTC. Translated: CAWSSLLTNSYEQYF.

The rearrangement joins TRBV29-1 to TRBJ1-2, with a tentative D call TRBD1 (5 bases). CDR1 is SQVTM, CDR2 ANQGSEA, per germline. CDR3 size: 12 residues. Trimming removed 7 bases from V and 5 bases from J, with 14 bases in between. CDR3 amino acids: CSALDSGYGYTF. CDR3 DNA: TGCAGCGCCCTCGATTCAGGGTATGGCTACACCTTC.

The genes are TRBV7-6 and TRBJ2-5, with 11 nucleotides matching TRBD1. V lost 0 bases and J lost 4; bases outside the gene matches: 1. CDR1 SGHVS and CDR2 FNYEAQ come from the germline V gene. The CDR3 contains 15 residues. The CDR3 loop reads CASSLAGTGGETQYF. CDR3 sequence (DNA): TGTGCCAGCAGCTTAGCCGGGACAGGGGGAGAGACCCAGTACTTC. The full variable domain, with the rest looked up from reference TRBV7-6 and TRBJ2-5, is GAGVSQSPRYKVTKRGQDVALRCDPISGHVSLYWYRQALGQGPEFLTYFNYEAQQDKSGLPNDRFSAERPEGSISTLTIQRTEQRDSAMYRCASSLAGTGGETQYFGPGTRLLVL.

The chain carries TRBV6-6 and TRBJ2-7, with a weak D call TRBD1 (6 bases). Germline loops: CDR1 MNHNY, CDR2 SVGAGI (reference sequence). Trimming stripped 5 bases from V and 5 bases from J, with 13 bases between. The CDR3 is 13 amino acids. CDR3 nucleotides: TGTGCCAGCAGTAGTCAGGGGTTGCACGAGCAGTACTTC. Translation gives CASSSQGLHEQYF.

The chain has TRBV7-8 and TRBJ1-2; D perhaps matches TRBD1 (5 bases). Trimming pared 3 bases from V and 4 bases from J, leaving 12 bases between. The CDR3 sequence is 14 residues long. Germline V lookup: CDR1 SGHVS, CDR2 FQNEAQ. In DNA, the CDR3 is TGTGCCAGCAGCTTCGGGGGGGACCTCTATGGCTACACCTTC. Its translation is CASSFGGDLYGYTF. Filled out from reference TRBV7-8 and TRBJ1-2, the complete variable domain reads GAGVSQSPRYKVAKRGQDVALRCDPISGHVSLFWYQQALGQGPEFLTYFQNEAQLDKSGLPSDRFFAERPEGSVSTLKIQRTQQEDSAVYLCASSFGGDLYGYTFGSGTRLTVV.

The V and J genes are TRBV7-2 and TRBJ1-2, with D maybe TRBD1 (6 bases). Germline values: CDR1 SGHTA, CDR2 FQGNSA. Trimming shortened V by 2 bases and J by 6 bases, and 10 bases separated the two germline ends. The CDR3 spans 13 residues. DNA for the CDR3: TGTGCCAGCAGCTTAACTCCAGGGGATGGCTACACCTTC. This translates into CASSLTPGDGYTF. Supplemented by reference TRBV7-2 and TRBJ1-2, the full variable domain reads GAGVSQSPSNKVTEKGKDVELRCDPISGHTALYWYRQSLGQGLEFLIYFQGNSAPDKSGLPSDRFSAERTGGSVSTLTIQRTQQEDSAVYLCASSLTPGDGYTFGSGTRLTVV.

This chain uses TRBV6-5 with TRBJ2-7; the D gene is possibly TRBD1 (6 bases). V gave up 5 bases and J gave up 3 bases, with 17 bases separating them. The CDR3 covers 15 residues. The germline gives CDR1 MNHEY, CDR2 SVGAGI. The CDR3 sequence is CASSPRGLPGYEQYF. The CDR3 DNA is TGTGCCAGCAGTCCTAGGGGGTTACCAGGCTACGAGCAGTACTTC.

The genes are TRBV9 and TRBJ2-3, with 7 nucleotides matching TRBD1. Losses at the gene ends were 4 bases for V and 7 bases for J; bases not matched to a gene: 6. The length of the CDR3 is 13 residues. CDR1 is SGDLS, CDR2 YYNGEE, per germline. The CDR3 nucleotides read TGTGCCAGCAGCCCAGGGACAGCCCATACGCAGTATTTT. It translates to CASSPGTAHTQYF.